A single sample gave rise to the 4 T cell receptor beta chains below, sequenced in a study of cytomegalovirus exposure and HLA in healthy donors. Primers for the PCR totalled 60 Vbeta and 13 Jbeta. Here immunoSEQ multiplex PCR was the method, and the copy in TCRdb shows in-frame clones only, minus some. The sample carries 100,000 to 150,000 clones, 70% to 80% recorded once. Sequencing was done on a sample of PBMCs. The receptor source for this set is a woman between 40 and 50 years old in good health and CMV-seropositive.

This CDR3 is CASSPIGTVEAFF. CDR3 nucleotides: TGTGCCAGTAGTCCGATCGGGACAGTTGAAGCTTTCTTT. The chain has TRBV19 and TRBJ1-1, with TRBD1 matching 7 bases. Germline lookup yields CDR1 LNHDA and CDR2 SQIVND (reference sequence). J gave up 7 bases and V 5 bases, and 7 bases lay outside the gene matches. This CDR3 comprises 13 residues.

The chain combines TRBV4-3 with TRBJ2-7; TRBD1 matches 7 bases. J gave up 3 bases and V 2 bases, and 16 bases lay outside the gene matches. CDR1 is LGHNA, CDR2 YSLEER, per germline. The length of the CDR3 is 18 residues. This CDR3 is CASSQLLLDRNSYYEQYF. The CDR3 region has the DNA TGCGCCAGCAGCCAACTACTTTTGGACAGGAATTCATACTACGAGCAGTACTTC.

This clone showed up just a few times. V gene TRBV7-8 combines with J gene TRBJ2-7, with 7 bases identical to TRBD1. This CDR3 region has 17 residues. CDR1 is SGHVS, CDR2 FQNEAQ, per germline. V shed 4 bases and J 1 base; nucleotides not matched to a gene: 13. The CDR3 is CASSSGRKGTVSYEQYF. CDR3 sequence (DNA): TGTGCCAGCAGCTCTGGAAGGAAGGGGACAGTATCCTACGAGCAGTACTTC. Together with reference TRBV7-8 and TRBJ2-7, the CDR3 gives the full variable domain: GAGVSQSPRYKVAKRGQDVALRCDPISGHVSLFWYQQALGQGPEFLTYFQNEAQLDKSGLPSDRFFAERPEGSVSTLKIQRTQQEDSAVYLCASSSGRKGTVSYEQYFGPGTRLTVT.

The chain links TRBV5-8 to TRBJ1-2, with D tentatively TRBD1 (6 bases). Trimming stripped 4 bases from V and 7 bases from J, with 20 bases between. The CDR3 extends over 15 amino acids. Per germline, CDR1 SGHTS and CDR2 YDEGEE. DNA of the CDR3: TGTGCCAGCAGCCTTAACTTAGGACAGCGGGGTGGCTACACCTTC. Its protein is CASSLNLGQRGGYTF.